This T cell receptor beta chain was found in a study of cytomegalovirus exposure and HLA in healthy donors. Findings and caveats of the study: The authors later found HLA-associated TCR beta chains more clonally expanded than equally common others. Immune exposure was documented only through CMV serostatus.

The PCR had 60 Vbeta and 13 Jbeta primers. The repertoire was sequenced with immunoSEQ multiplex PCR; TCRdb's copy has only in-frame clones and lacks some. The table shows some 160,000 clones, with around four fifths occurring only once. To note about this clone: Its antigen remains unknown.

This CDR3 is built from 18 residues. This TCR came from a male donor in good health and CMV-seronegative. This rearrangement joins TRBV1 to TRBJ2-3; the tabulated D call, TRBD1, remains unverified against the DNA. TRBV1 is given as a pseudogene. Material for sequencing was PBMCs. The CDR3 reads CTSSQGRDRGICREAQYF. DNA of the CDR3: TGCACCAGCAGCCAAGGACGGGACAGGGGAATCTGCCGCGAGGCGCAGTATTTT.